The text below deals with one T cell receptor beta chain. Its antigen remains unidentified. CDR1 and CDR2 from the germline V gene are MDHEN and SYDVKM. V dropped 7 bases and J dropped 2 bases, with 15 bases sitting between them. CDR3 length: 14 residues. TCRdb re-called the 5' RACE reads through MiXCR, storing one row per CDR3 protein. The sample contains approximately 300,000 distinct CDR3 sequences, just under 9.5% of which appear only once. These data originate in a study of identical twins. Findings of the study overall: Diverse VJ usage suggested most zero-insertion clonotypes were not invariant T cells. Twin sharing of out-of-frame TCR alpha was underestimated by models in monozygotic pairs.

This sample also appeared in a second study, on yellow fever vaccine responses in identical twins.

This rearrangement joins TRBV28 to TRBJ2-7; the D is unclear. This clonotype was obtained from a woman younger than 30 in good health. Sequencing was carried out using CD8+ T cells sorted from blood. The CDR3 here is CASTAAGPTYEQYF. CDR3 bases: TGTGCCAGCACGGCCGCCGGCCCTACCTACGAGCAGTACTTC. Using reference TRBV28 and TRBJ2-7 for the parts outside the CDR3, the full variable domain is DVKVTQSSRYLVKRTGEKVFLECVQDMDHENMFWYRQDPGLGLRLIYFSYDVKMKEKGDIPEGYSVSREKKERFSLILESASTNQTSMYLCASTAAGPTYEQYFGPGTRLTVT.